This T cell receptor (beta chain) was obtained from a study of blood T cell repertoires in COVID-19. Study background: PBMCs, B-cell-depleted T cells, or T cells were the source of the cDNA or gDNA that made up the material.

Researchers sorted participants into cohorts using their self-reported clinical history. Cohort 3 donors counted as recovered after two negative PCRs, clearance, or resolved symptoms. Per germline, CDR1 SGHTA and CDR2 FQGNSA. The CDR3 is 13 amino acids. Trimming took off 6 bases at V and 7 bases at J, with 13 bases between the two ends. Repertoires were generated with immunoSEQ multiplex PCR, while TCRdb's copy carries only in-frame clones and drops some. The table lists 50,000 to 80,000 clones, more than 70% of them singletons. The sequence came from a woman between 35 and 50 years old who had recovered from COVID-19. Sample: PBMCs or T cells enriched from blood (not recorded which). The gene calls are TRBV7-2 and TRBJ2-1, with D perhaps matching TRBD2 (6 bases). The DNA for the CDR3 is TGTGCCAGCAGTTTCTCCCGGGGGAATGAGCAGTTCTTC. Amino acids: CASSFSRGNEQFF. The whole variable domain, remainder taken from reference TRBV7-2 and TRBJ2-1, is GAGVSQSPSNKVTEKGKDVELRCDPISGHTALYWYRQSLGQGLEFLIYFQGNSAPDKSGLPSDRFSAERTGGSVSTLTIQRTQQEDSAVYLCASSFSRGNEQFFGPGTRLTVL.